Sequencing of this T cell receptor (beta chain) was carried out in a study of a mutant IDH1 vaccine in newly diagnosed glioma. Study details: Vaccinations were initiated 4-6 weeks following radiotherapy alone, or were given together with temozolomide cycles. Study conclusions and caveats: Vaccine-induced immune responses were detected in around 93% of patients. Apparently unrelated to pseudoprogression were changes in the top peripheral T cell clonotypes.

Profiling relied on immunoSEQ multiplex PCR, and the TCRdb table lists in-frame clones only, not all of them. The profile shows tens of thousands of clones, around nine tenths of them singletons. A note on this clone: Its cognate antigen is unknown.

Time point noted: week 5, during vaccination. Doses comprised 300 ug of mutant IDH1 20-mer peptide each, plus topical imiquimod. This CDR3 spans 13 amino acids. The germline CDR1 and CDR2 sequences are MNHEY and SMNVEV (reference sequence). Trimming pared 2 bases from V and 1 base from J, leaving 5 bases between. This TCR came from a woman in her forties or fifties with glioma. The sequences come from PBMCs, collected from a glioma patient whose treatment included an IDH1 peptide vaccine. The gene calls are TRBV27 and TRBJ1-1, with D tentatively TRBD1 (5 bases). The CDR3 spells CASSLGGNTEAFF. Written as DNA, the CDR3 is TGTGCCAGCAGTTTAGGGGGGAACACTGAAGCTTTCTTT.